Listed below are T cell receptor beta chains from one sample, sequenced in a study of CD4 T cell repertoires in COVID-19. Only in-frame clones appear in the TCRdb table, and some are missing; sequencing was by immunoSEQ multiplex PCR. The sample shows more than 65,000 clones, 83% of them seen only once. The sequences come from CD4+ T cells from peripheral blood, collected after recovery from COVID-19. The receptors here all came from a human donor who had COVID-19. CDR3s include the opening cysteine and the closing phenylalanine or tryptophan. The D gene is left open where the match is weak.

j_gene | v_gene | d_gene | CDR3aa
TRBJ2-7 | TRBV19 | TRBD2 | CASSMTSGGAYEQYF
TRBJ2-5 | TRBV7-9 | - | CASSLAITEETQYF
TRBJ2-7 | TRBV27 | - | CASSLSGNSYEQYF
TRBJ2-7 | TRBV5-4 | - | CASSHGSSYEQYF
TRBJ1-5 | TRBV6-5 | - | CASSKGRGRNQPQHF
TRBJ2-4 | TRBV28 | TRBD1 | CASSSAGTGASSKNIQYF
TRBJ1-1 | TRBV6-5 | - | CALERQPNTEAFF
TRBJ2-1 | TRBV5-1 | - | CASRQYNEQFF
TRBJ2-2 | TRBV28 | - | CASSLRRTGGELFF
TRBJ1-4 | TRBV6-5 | - | CASSYSYGPNEKLFF
TRBJ1-5 | TRBV7-9 | - | CASSSFGGGPSNQPQHF
TRBJ2-3 | TRBV18 | - | CASSRQADTDTQYF
TRBJ1-5 | TRBV2 | - | CASRKGVQDVQPQHF
TRBJ1-2 | TRBV12-3/TRBV12-4 | TRBD1 | CASRQGQGNIHTF
TRBJ1-5 | TRBV5-1 | - | CASSLGTVDNQPQHF
TRBJ1-2 | TRBV28 | - | CASSTADKSRGYTF
TRBJ1-4 | TRBV5-6 | - | CASSFRTTTNEKLFF
TRBJ1-5 | TRBV2 | - | CASSVSRDGNQPQHF
TRBJ1-5 | TRBV15 | - | CATTDSPNQPQHF
TRBJ1-6 | TRBV20-1 | TRBD1 | CSASETGGIFNSPLHF
TRBJ1-2 | TRBV5-4 | TRBD1 | CASSLDGQGSRDSTF
TRBJ1-2 | TRBV7-2 | - | CASSLDPGGGNYGYTF
TRBJ1-1 | TRBV6-1 | - | CASSDPGAPGTEAFF
TRBJ2-4 | TRBV29-1 | TRBD1 | CSVEGQGALGAKNIQYF
TRBJ2-2 | TRBV12-5 | TRBD2 | CASGLGLSGTGELFF
TRBJ1-3 | TRBV6-1 | - | CASSERLEGNTIYF
TRBJ2-2 | TRBV6-6 | - | CASRPGPGELFF
TRBJ2-1 | TRBV7-8 | - | CASSLSWRPSSYNEQFF
TRBJ2-3 | TRBV10-2 | TRBD1 | CASSDPGTASTDTQYF